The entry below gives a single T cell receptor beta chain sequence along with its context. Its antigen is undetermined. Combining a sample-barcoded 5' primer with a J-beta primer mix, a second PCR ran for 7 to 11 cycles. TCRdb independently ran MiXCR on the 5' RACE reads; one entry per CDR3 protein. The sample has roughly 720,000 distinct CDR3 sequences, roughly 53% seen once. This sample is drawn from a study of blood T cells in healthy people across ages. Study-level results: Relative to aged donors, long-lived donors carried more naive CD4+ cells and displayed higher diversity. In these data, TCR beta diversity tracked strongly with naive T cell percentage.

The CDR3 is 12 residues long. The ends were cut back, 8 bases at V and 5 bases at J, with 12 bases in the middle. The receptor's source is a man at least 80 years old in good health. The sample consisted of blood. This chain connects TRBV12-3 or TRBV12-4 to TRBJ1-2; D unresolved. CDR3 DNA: TGTGCCAGCTTTAGTTCCTTGTATGGCTACACCTTC. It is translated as CASFSSLYGYTF.